The TCR beta chain described here comes from a study of T cell changes during pregnancy in multiple sclerosis. Trimming took 8 bases from V and 5 from J, leaving 15 bases between them. Germline lookup yields CDR1 SGHAT and CDR2 FQNNGV. The CDR3 contains 13 residues. Clones were sequenced by immunoSEQ multiplex PCR, and TCRdb holds only the in-frame ones, with some missing. Here the sample spans around 70,000 clones, 92% being singletons. The receptor comes from a female donor with multiple sclerosis, enrolled in a pregnancy study. Sequencing was performed on peripheral blood, taken after pregnancy. The J gene is TRBJ2-5, the V gene TRBV11-2; no reliable D call. The CDR3 DNA reads as TGTGCCAGCCGCAGGTTGGCAAGGGAGACCCAGTACTTC. Translation gives CASRRLARETQYF.